These 16 T cell receptor beta chains were all obtained from the same sample, sequenced in a study of type 1 regulatory T cells. From the reads, TCRdb called clonotypes with MiXCR, one entry per CDR3 protein. The repertoire holds 60,000 to 70,000 distinct CDR3 sequences, around 49% seen once, with approximately 2% in the top ten. These TCRs' antigens remain unknown. Specimen: cultured non-Tr1 T cells, either the whole culture or a sorted T cell fraction (not recorded which). The source is a human donor in good health.

The gene calls are TRBV11-2 and TRBJ2-2; D gene ambiguous. Between the trimmed V and J ends, which lost 4 bases and 9 bases, there was a span of 6 bases. Germline-derived CDR1 and CDR2 are SGHAT and FQNNGV. This CDR3 spans 11 amino acids. The CDR3 reads CASSSARELFF. The CDR3 DNA follows: TGTGCCAGCAGCTCAGCGCGGGAGCTGTTTTTT.

The chain uses TRBV6-5 and TRBJ1-3; D not certain. Germline lookup yields CDR1 MNHEY and CDR2 SVGAGI. This CDR3 region has 15 residues. The germline V and J ends were trimmed by 0 bases and 4 bases, with 10 bases remaining between them. CDR3 loop: CASSYSAVSGNTIYF. The DNA for the CDR3 is TGTGCCAGCAGTTACTCGGCAGTGAGCGGAAACACCATATATTTT.

This chain uses TRBV6-6 with TRBJ1-6, with TRBD1 identical over 8 bases. The CDR3 runs to 16 residues. The V gene end was trimmed by 6 bases and the J gene end by 8 bases; junction bases not matched to a gene: 12. From germline, CDR1 is MNHNY and CDR2 SVGAGI (reference sequence). The CDR3, as DNA: TGTGCCAGCAGACAGACAGGGGCCGGTAGTTATTCACCCCTCCACTTT. It encodes CASRQTGAGSYSPLHF.

This sequence joins TRBV4-3 and TRBJ2-1; D is perhaps TRBD2 (7 bases). V gave up 3 bases and J gave up 2 bases, with 14 bases separating them. The CDR3 is 16 residues long. The germline CDR1 and CDR2 sequences are LGHNA and YSLEER. The CDR3 DNA reads as TGCGCCAGCAGCCAGGAGAGGGGGGGGCCCTACAATGAGCAGTTCTTC. Encoded protein: CASSQERGGPYNEQFF.

The chain employs TRBV29-1 and TRBJ1-1; TRBD1 aligns across 12 bases. V gave up 6 bases and J gave up 1 base; unmatched junction bases: 3. The CDR3 contains 14 residues. The V gene's germline CDR1 is SQVTM and CDR2 ANQGSEA. The CDR3, as DNA: TGCAGCGTGGGGGACAGGGGGCGGAACACTGAAGCTTTCTTT. The encoded protein is CSVGDRGRNTEAFF.

The chain combines TRBV6-2 or TRBV6-3 with TRBJ2-3; 9 nucleotides align to TRBD2. There are 15 residues in the CDR3. Per the germline V gene, CDR1 is MNHEY and CDR2 is SVGEGT. Losses at the gene ends were 8 bases for V and 2 bases for J; bases not matched to a gene: 8. The DNA for the CDR3 is TGTGCCAGCGGATCAGCGGGGGGTTCCACAGATACGCAGTATTTT. The encoded protein is CASGSAGGSTDTQYF.

V gene TRBV5-6 combines with J gene TRBJ1-1; tentative D call: TRBD1 (5 bases). The CDR3 loop spans 14 amino acids. Germline V gives CDR1 SGHDT, CDR2 YYEEEE. V gave up 2 bases and J gave up 3 bases, with 11 bases separating them. CDR3 DNA sequence: TGTGCCAGCAGCTTTGGCAGGGAATACACTGAAGCTTTCTTT. Its protein product is CASSFGREYTEAFF.

The V gene is TRBV6-6, the J gene TRBJ2-2, with 8 bases aligning to TRBD1. Germline V CDR1 and CDR2: MNHNY, SVGAGI (reference sequence). V was pared by 8 bases and J by 1 base, with 3 bases of the junction left unmatched. The CDR3 consists of 14 residues. The CDR3 loop is CASHGQGNTGELFF. Here the CDR3 DNA reads TGTGCCAGCCACGGACAGGGGAACACCGGGGAGCTGTTTTTT.

The genes are TRBV12-3 or TRBV12-4 and TRBJ2-7; the D call may be TRBD1 or TRBD2 (5 bases each). Trimming cost V 5 bases and J 0 bases, with 32 bases left between them. This CDR3 is 21 amino acids long. Written as DNA, the CDR3 is TGTGCCAGCAGTCCTCCCCTTTTTGTGCCGGGACGCACTGCTAGCTCCTACGAGCAGTACTTC. Its translation: CASSPPLFVPGRTASSYEQYF.

This clonotype was seen a handful of times. This chain joins TRBV4-1 and TRBJ2-5, with 15 bases aligning to TRBD2. Germline V gene sequence: CDR1 MGHRA, CDR2 YSYEKL. There are 15 residues in the CDR3. J lost 4 bases, V lost 5 bases, and 2 bases had no gene match. In DNA, the CDR3 is TGCGCCAGCAGCACGGGACTAGCGGGGGGAGAGACCCAGTACTTC. It encodes CASSTGLAGGETQYF.

CDR3 region: CSARATRGTTNTEAFF. The DNA of the CDR3 is TGCAGTGCTAGAGCGACGAGAGGGACGACTAACACTGAAGCTTTCTTT. The chain combines TRBV20-1 with TRBJ1-1, with D tentatively TRBD1 (5 bases). CDR1 is DFQATT and CDR2 is SNEGSKA in the germline V gene (reference sequence). V was trimmed by 1 base and J by 2 bases, leaving 17 bases between them. The CDR3 consists of 16 residues.

This clonotype came up a few times. The gene calls are TRBV20-1 and TRBJ1-1; D call uncertain. CDR3 length equals 14 residues. Between the trimmed V and J ends, which lost 4 bases and 0 bases, there was a span of 12 bases. The germline V gene has CDR1 DFQATT and CDR2 SNEGSKA (reference sequence). The CDR3 loop reads CSATPGGLNTEAFF. In nucleotides, the CDR3 is TGCAGTGCTACCCCGGGTGGGTTGAACACTGAAGCTTTCTTT.

This clonotype showed up many times. V usage is TRBV19 and J usage is TRBJ2-3, with TRBD1 as a possible D gene (6 bases). CDR3 length: 15 amino acids. CDR1 and CDR2 (germline): LNHDA, SQIVND (reference sequence). V was clipped by 0 bases and J by 4 bases, with 11 bases between them. The CDR3 region has the DNA TGTGCCAGTAGTATAGAAGTTACAGGGCCAGATACGCAGTATTTT. It specifies CASSIEVTGPDTQYF.

The chain carries TRBV20-1 and TRBJ1-6; D is unresolved. The CDR3 has 13 amino acids. The V gene lost 3 bases and the J gene lost 9 bases, with 12 bases spanning the gap. The germline CDR1 and CDR2 sequences are DFQATT and SNEGSKA (reference sequence). The CDR3 DNA sequence: TGCAGTGCTAGGATCCGGTTTGGTTCACCCCTCCACTTT. This gives the protein CSARIRFGSPLHF.

As for this clonotype: The junction and the germline gene differ at one end; a read error may be behind it. This chain joins TRBV5-1 and TRBJ2-2; D assignment may be TRBD1 or TRBD2 (6 bases each). There are 14 residues in the CDR3. Germline V gives CDR1 SGHRS, CDR2 YFSETQ. The CDR3 region has the DNA TGCGCTAGCATCGGAGGGGGACACACCGGGGAGCTGTTTTTT. Encoded protein: CASIGGGHTGELFF.

This clonotype was observed a few times. V and J are TRBV3-1 and TRBJ1-6, with 8 bases identical to TRBD1. The V segment lost 3 bases and the J segment 11 bases; nucleotides outside the gene matches: 6. CDR3 length: 14 amino acids. CDR1 and CDR2 (germline): LGHDT, YNNKEL (reference sequence). CDR3: CASSQRTGMTPLHF. CDR3 nucleotides: TGTGCCAGCAGCCAGAGGACAGGGATGACACCCCTCCACTTT.